This T cell receptor beta chain is from a study of blood T cell repertoires in COVID-19. Here immunoSEQ multiplex PCR was the method, and the copy in TCRdb shows in-frame clones only, minus some. Of a few hundred thousand clones in the sample, around 87% were seen once. V was pared by 6 bases and J by 9 bases, with 9 bases of the junction left unmatched. The CDR3 loop spans 15 amino acids. Germline CDR1 is KGHSH and CDR2 is LQKENI. The specimen sequenced was peripheral blood. The source is a human donor in a cohort sampled during active COVID-19. The rearrangement links TRBV18 to TRBJ2-6; TRBD1 matches at 9 bases. In DNA form, the CDR3 reads TGTGCCAGCTCCGGAGGGACAGGGAAAGGCAACGTCCTGACTTTC. Translation: CASSGGTGKGNVLTF. Supplemented by reference TRBV18 and TRBJ2-6, the full variable domain reads NAGVMQNPRHLVRRRGQEARLRCSPMKGHSHVYWYRQLPEEGLKFMVYLQKENIIDESGMPKERFSAEFPKEGPSILRIQQVVRGDSAAYFCASSGGTGKGNVLTFGAGSRLTVL.